This T cell receptor beta chain was obtained from a study of PD-L1 blockade in urothelial cancer. Whole-study context: Once treatment had started, blood was analyzed at 3 weeks (second dose) and again at 6 weeks. Overall study findings and caveats: Below-median blood TCR clonality before treatment forecast better survival.

TCRdb's copy holds only in-frame clones and misses some; the assay was immunoSEQ multiplex PCR. This repertoire shows 54,000 or so clones, approximately 84% found once; its top ten account for less than 1.5%. V lost 3 bases, J lost 4 bases, and 6 bases stayed unmatched. The CDR3 sequence is 15 residues long. The germline V gene has CDR1 KGHSH and CDR2 LQKENI. Note on this clone: Its cognate antigen is unknown.

The time point is: pretreatment peripheral blood. This specimen consisted of PBMCs, obtained around atezolizumab (anti-PD-L1) treatment. The chain couples TRBV18 to TRBJ2-1; 7 bases are a match to TRBD2. The receptor's source is a man in his forties or fifties with urothelial cancer. CDR3 region: CASSPLAGVYNEQFF. CDR3 nucleotides: TGTGCCAGCTCACCTCTGGCGGGGGTTTACAATGAGCAGTTCTTC.